The 4 T cell receptor beta chains given below trace back to one sample, sequenced in a study of lymphopenia after photon versus proton radiotherapy. The repertoire was sequenced with immunoSEQ multiplex PCR; TCRdb's copy has only in-frame clones and lacks some. Here the sample spans 30,000 to 35,000 clones, nearly 90% being singletons. Sequencing was performed on peripheral blood, taken from a patient treated with proton-based radiotherapy. The receptors come from a woman in her seventies with pancreatic cancer. Some clones in this sample may be carry-over from other donors' samples.

V usage is TRBV11-2 and J usage is TRBJ1-4; D is perhaps TRBD1 (5 bases). Germline assignment: CDR1 SGHAT and CDR2 FQNNGV. The CDR3 is 15 residues long. The V end lost 2 bases, the J end lost 8 bases, and 15 bases lay between the germline ends. CDR3 in DNA: TGTGCCAGCAGCTTATTTCGTCAGGGAGTGGAAAAACTGTTTTTT. Translating gives CASSLFRQGVEKLFF.

The V call is TRBV10-2, the J call TRBJ2-7; D is unclear. Trimming pared 2 bases from V and 5 bases from J, leaving 16 bases between. This CDR3 has 15 residues. The V gene's germline CDR1 is WSHSY and CDR2 SAAADI. The DNA of the CDR3 is TGCGCCAGCAGTGAGCATCGTGGGTTGATCAACGAGCAGTACTTC. Its translation: CASSEHRGLINEQYF.

V and J are TRBV5-1 and TRBJ2-7, with 7 bases aligning to TRBD2. The germline CDR1 and CDR2 sequences are SGHRS and YFSETQ. V was clipped by 0 bases and J by 3 bases; unmatched bases: 3. There are 14 residues in the CDR3. CDR3 coding DNA: TGCGCCAGCAGCTTGGACTGGACTAGCTACGAGCAGTACTTC. Translation gives CASSLDWTSYEQYF.

J is TRBJ1-2 and V is TRBV19; 9 bases are shared with TRBD1. Germline V gene lookup returns CDR1 LNHDA and CDR2 SQIVND (reference sequence). Losses at the gene ends were 6 bases for V and 4 bases for J; bases not matched to a gene: 9. CDR3 length equals 15 residues. CDR3 amino acids: CASSRGPTGGYGYTF. The CDR3 DNA reads TGTGCCAGTAGCAGGGGACCGACAGGGGGCTATGGCTACACCTTC.